One sample yielded the 16 T cell receptor beta chains listed below, sequenced in a study of low-dose radiotherapy and immunotherapy resistance in tumors. TRAV- and TRBV-specific primers were used for first-strand cDNA, which covered alpha and beta chains. The TCRs were subjected to amplification over approximately 19 PCR cycles employing a constant-region primer in conjunction with a V-primer adapter. TCRdb itself ran the reads through MiXCR, one entry per CDR3 protein. Among about 71,000 distinct CDR3 sequences listed, 30% to 40% were seen once. Time point given: before trial treatment. The sample here was PBMCs, taken before treatment. All receptors come from a female donor with ovarian cancer.

A single count supports this clonotype. A read error is likely here: a far larger clone is one base away. The V gene is TRBV6-8, the J gene TRBJ1-6; 7 bases align to TRBD1. Germline V gene lookup returns CDR1 MNHGY and CDR2 SAAAGT. The CDR3 is 14 residues long. The CDR3 sequence is CTSSYRGSYSPLHF. DNA for the CDR3: TGTACCAGCAGTTACAGGGGCTCGTACTCACCCCTCCACTTT.

Of note for this clonotype: One end of the junction is discordant with germline, which a read error may explain. V usage is TRBV5-1 and J usage is TRBJ1-6; D is perhaps TRBD1 (5 bases). CDR1 is SGHRS and CDR2 is YFSETQ in the germline V gene. The CDR3 has 17 residues. This chain's CDR3 is CASSSKWGGSYNSPLHF. The CDR3 nucleotides are TGTGCCAGCAGCTCCAAATGGGGGGGCTCCTATAATTCACCCCTCCACTTT.

This clonotype was recorded at least ten times. The chain links TRBV4-2 to TRBJ1-4, with D perhaps matching TRBD1 (6 bases). Per germline, CDR1 LGHNA and CDR2 YNFKEQ. This CDR3 region has 19 residues. Deletions cut 4 bases from V and 0 bases from J, with 21 bases between. DNA of the CDR3: TGTGCCAGCAGCCCGCTAACTACAGGGATCGGAGCAACTAATGAAAAACTGTTTTTT. The encoded protein is CASSPLTTGIGATNEKLFF.

Ten or more counts support this clonotype. V usage is TRBV5-1 and J usage is TRBJ2-3; 10 bases line up with TRBD2. V lost 4 bases and J lost 3; bases outside the gene matches: 8. The CDR3 consists of 16 residues. CDR1 and CDR2 from the germline V gene are SGHRS and YFSETQ. The DNA for the CDR3 is TGCGCCAGCAGCCCAGCTAGCGGGAGCTCTACAGATACGCAGTATTTT. Its protein product is CASSPASGSSTDTQYF. The whole variable domain, remainder taken from reference TRBV5-1 and TRBJ2-3, is KAGVTQTPRYLIKTRGQQVTLSCSPISGHRSVSWYQQTPGQGLQFLFEYFSETQRNKGNFPGRFSGRQFSNSRSEMNVSTLELGDSALYLCASSPASGSSTDTQYFGPGTRLTVL.

The chain joins TRBV9 to TRBJ2-1; D is unclear. Germline assignment: CDR1 SGDLS and CDR2 YYNGEE. V was cut by 3 bases and J by 0 bases, with 13 bases left in between. The CDR3 runs to 16 residues. In nucleotides, the CDR3 is TGTGCCAGCAGCGACGGGTGGGTCAGCTCCTACAATGAGCAGTTCTTC. It encodes CASSDGWVSSYNEQFF. The full variable domain, its missing parts supplied by reference TRBV9 and TRBJ2-1, is DSGVTQTPKHLITATGQRVTLRCSPRSGDLSVYWYQQSLDQGLQFLIQYYNGEERAKGNILERFSAQQFPDLHSELNLSSLELGDSALYFCASSDGWVSSYNEQFFGPGTRLTVL.

The V call is TRBV29-1, the J call TRBJ2-1, with TRBD2 matching 8 bases. The ends lost 7 bases at V and 9 bases at J; junction bases unmatched: 11. The CDR3 has 13 amino acids. Germline assignment: CDR1 SQVTM and CDR2 ANQGSEA. The CDR3 DNA reads TGCAGCGCGAGAGGGCTAGCGGGTGGTGAGCAGTTCTTC. Its translation: CSARGLAGGEQFF.

The sample holds many counts of this clonotype. The chain employs TRBV12-3 or TRBV12-4 and TRBJ1-5; TRBD1 is a possible D gene (5 bases). The CDR3 is 15 residues long. Trimming removed 6 bases from V and 2 bases from J, with 14 bases in between. The CDR3 reads CASSEMGGGNQPQHF. The DNA for the CDR3 is TGTGCCAGCAGCGAGATGGGGGGTGGCAATCAGCCCCAGCATTTT.

This clonotype showed up just a few times. The V call is TRBV5-3, the J call TRBJ1-6; 7 nucleotides align to TRBD1. TRBV5-3 is an ORF, and what it does is uncertain. The trim removed 8 bases at V and 0 bases at J, leaving 11 bases unmatched. The CDR3 has 17 amino acids. CDR3 nucleotides: TGTGCCAGCAGCCACAGGGGCCTGAGCTCCTATAATTCACCCCTCCACTTT. Its protein product is CASSHRGLSSYNSPLHF.

This clonotype was seen just once. A single base is all that separates this from a far larger clone, so a read error is likely. The CDR3 DNA sequence: TGTGCCAGCAGTTACTCGGGCAGGGGATACGAGCAGTTCTTC. Translating it yields CASSYSGRGYEQFF. This rearrangement joins TRBV6-2 or TRBV6-3 to TRBJ2-1; possible D gene TRBD1, 6 bases. Looked up from germline, CDR1 is MNHEY and CDR2 is SVGEGT. Trimming took 0 bases from V and 10 from J, leaving 13 bases between them. This CDR3 spans 14 amino acids.

This clonotype was counted ten times or more. The rearrangement uses TRBV24-1 and TRBJ1-2; 7 bases are a match to TRBD1. There are 16 residues in the CDR3. V lost 5 bases to trimming and J lost 0 bases; unmatched junction nucleotides: 8. The germline V gene has CDR1 KGHDR and CDR2 SFDVKD. CDR3 residues: CATSGVGTEANYGYTF. DNA for the CDR3: TGTGCCACCAGTGGGGTCGGGACAGAAGCTAACTATGGCTACACCTTC.

A note on this clonotype: A much larger clone is a single base away; this may be a read error. The CDR3 protein is CASSADRGQKNEQFF. Here the CDR3 DNA reads TGTGCCAGCAGCGCTGACAGGGGGCAAAAGAATGAGCAGTTCTTC. V is TRBV7-2 and J is TRBJ2-1, with 10 positions matching TRBD1. The CDR3 extends over 15 amino acids. V dropped 5 bases and J dropped 7; count of bases not matched to a gene: 8. From germline, CDR1 is SGHTA and CDR2 FQGNSA.

In this sample, this clonotype turned up many times. The V gene is TRBV7-2, the J gene TRBJ2-1; D gene uncertain. V was shortened by 4 bases and J by 2 bases, with 12 bases between the two germline ends. This CDR3 has 15 amino acids. CDR1 and CDR2 (germline): SGHTA, FQGNSA. DNA of the CDR3: TGTGCCAGCAGCTCGGAGCGCAACCCCTACAATGAGCAGTTCTTC. Its protein product is CASSSERNPYNEQFF.

The chain links TRBV7-9 to TRBJ2-4; unclear D gene. V dropped 5 bases and J dropped 0 bases, with 14 bases sitting between them. The CDR3 runs 16 residues. Germline V CDR1 and CDR2: SEHNR, FQNEAQ (reference sequence). The CDR3 is CASSQPMGTAKNIQYF. The CDR3 DNA reads as TGTGCCAGCAGCCAACCAATGGGAACAGCCAAAAACATTCAGTACTTC.

J is TRBJ2-1 and V is TRBV6-2 or TRBV6-3, with 12 nucleotides matching TRBD2. V lost 3 bases, J lost 1 base, and 4 bases stayed unmatched. Per germline, CDR1 MNHEY and CDR2 SVGEGT. The CDR3 loop spans 17 amino acids. The DNA for the CDR3 is TGTGCCAGCAGTTATACTAGCGGGGGGAGGTCCTACAATGAGCAGTTCTTC. This encodes CASSYTSGGRSYNEQFF.

This clonotype was observed many times. The chain combines TRBV20-1 with TRBJ2-2; possibly TRBD2 for D (7 bases). Trimming took 0 bases from V and 2 from J, leaving 13 bases between them. CDR1 and CDR2 (germline): DFQATT, SNEGSKA (reference sequence). This CDR3 contains 16 residues. CDR3 DNA: TGCAGTGCTAGAGATCCTGGGGGGGCCAACACCGGGGAGCTGTTTTTT. Encoded protein: CSARDPGGANTGELFF.

The chain joins TRBV19 to TRBJ1-2; 7 nucleotides align to TRBD1. With V trimmed by 6 bases and J by 6 bases, 10 bases remained unmatched. There are 14 residues in the CDR3. CDR1 and CDR2 from the germline V gene are LNHDA and SQIVND (reference sequence). This chain's CDR3 is CASRHRGGEDGYTF. In nucleotides, the CDR3 is TGTGCCAGTAGACACAGGGGCGGCGAAGATGGCTACACCTTC.